The 8 T cell receptor beta chains below were found in one sample sequenced in a study of T cell repertoires in cytomegalovirus infection. These receptors have no identified antigens. TCRdb re-called the reads through MiXCR, storing one row per CDR3 protein. This sample has over 100,000 distinct CDR3 sequences, with around 31% found just once. This specimen consisted of CD8+ T cells from cultured PBMCs, obtained from culture after CMV antigen stimulation. The receptors originated from a human donor in good health (CMV status not recorded). Some clones in this sample may be carry-over from other donors' samples.

The V and J genes are TRBV18 and TRBJ1-5; D uncertain. CDR1 is KGHSH and CDR2 is LQKENI in the germline V gene. V was trimmed by 5 bases and J by 0 bases, leaving 11 bases between them. This CDR3 spans 15 amino acids. CDR3 sequence reads: CASSYSTDSNQPQHF. CDR3 in DNA: TGTGCCAGCTCATATAGCACAGATAGCAATCAGCCCCAGCATTTT.

The rearrangement links TRBV6-1 to TRBJ2-1; D uncertain. Trimming stripped 7 bases from V and 1 base from J, with 11 bases between. In germline, CDR1 is MNHNS, CDR2 SASEGT. CDR3 length: 14 amino acids. CDR3 DNA sequence: TGTGCCAGCACTTTTAGCCTATCCTACAATGAGCAGTTCTTC. Protein product: CASTFSLSYNEQFF.

This clonotype occurred a few times. The chain has TRBV27 and TRBJ1-2, with a tentative D call TRBD1 (6 bases). The CDR3 contains 15 residues. The V end was cut by 5 bases, the J end by 7 bases, with 20 bases between. CDR1 is MNHEY and CDR2 is SMNVEV in the germline V gene (reference sequence). This chain's CDR3 is CASSKAYGQFGGYTF. The CDR3 bases are TGTGCCAGCAGTAAAGCCTACGGACAGTTCGGTGGCTACACCTTC.

This clonotype was recorded only once. The chain links TRBV19 to TRBJ2-2; D unclear. CDR1 and CDR2 (germline): LNHDA, SQIVND (reference sequence). V was shortened by 5 bases and J by 6 bases, with 16 bases between the two germline ends. The CDR3 has 15 amino acids. The CDR3 bases are TGTGCCAGTAGTGAGTGGGTAGCAGGTCCCGGGGAGCTGTTTTTT. Protein sequence: CASSEWVAGPGELFF.

The J gene is TRBJ1-4, the V gene TRBV2, with D uncertain. CDR3 length: 11 residues. With 7 bases removed from V and 8 bases from J, the gap between germline ends came to 8 bases. Germline-derived CDR1 and CDR2 are SNHLY and FYNNEI. The CDR3 DNA reads TGTGCCAGCAAGAATCGCGAAAAACTGTTTTTT. Protein: CASKNREKLFF.

In this sample, this clonotype turned up a few times. V and J are TRBV28 and TRBJ1-6; 8 bases match TRBD1. There are 18 residues in the CDR3. The V and J ends lost 3 bases and 7 bases, in that order; junction bases with no gene match: 14. Germline V gene lookup returns CDR1 MDHEN and CDR2 SYDVKM. The CDR3 sequence: CASSLYSSAGGLNSPLHF. In DNA form, the CDR3 reads TGTGCCAGCAGTTTGTACAGCTCGGCAGGGGGCCTCAATTCACCCCTCCACTTT.

This clonotype was counted a few times. This CDR3 is CSARDRQESDTQYF. As DNA, the CDR3 is TGCAGTGCTAGAGATCGTCAGGAGTCAGATACGCAGTATTTT. The rearrangement joins TRBV20-1 to TRBJ2-3; D not resolved. Trimming took off 0 bases at V and 4 bases at J, with 11 bases between the two ends. This CDR3 is built from 14 residues. Germline CDR1 DFQATT, CDR2 SNEGSKA (reference sequence).

This clonotype came up a few times. This chain links TRBV3-1 with TRBJ1-2; perhaps TRBD1 as D (6 bases). The germline V and J ends were trimmed by 1 base and 4 bases, with 13 bases remaining between them. This CDR3 is built from 15 residues. Per the germline V gene, CDR1 is LGHDT and CDR2 is YNNKEL (reference sequence). Here the CDR3 DNA reads TGTGCCAGCAGCCAAGTGAGGGGGATCGGCTATGGCTACACCTTC. This gives the protein CASSQVRGIGYGYTF.